This entry lists 18 T cell receptor beta chains sequenced from one sample in a study of OX40 agonist ivuxolimab in advanced cancers. Produced via immunoSEQ multiplex PCR; TCRdb's table is partial and in-frame only. This table holds 30,000 to 35,000 clones, over 60% found once. The starting material was CD4+ or CD8+ T cells sorted from blood, obtained in a trial of the OX40 agonist ivuxolimab. Every receptor here comes from an adult with an advanced solid tumor such as melanoma, head and neck, liver or kidney cancer.

Turning to this clone: A much larger clone sits a single nucleotide away, making a read error possible. V gene TRBV11-1 combines with J gene TRBJ1-5; 7 nucleotides match TRBD1. With V trimmed by 6 bases and J by 3 bases, 8 bases remained unmatched. Germline lookup yields CDR1 SGHAT and CDR2 FQDESV (reference sequence). The CDR3 has 15 residues. The CDR3 region is CASSEGAGVNQPQHF. The CDR3 DNA sequence: TGTGCCAGCAGTGAGGGGGCGGGGGTCAATCAGCCCCAGCATTTT.

The gene calls are TRBV4-2 and TRBJ2-3, with D tentatively TRBD2 (5 bases). In germline, CDR1 is LGHNA, CDR2 YNFKEQ. V lost 0 bases and J 7 bases, leaving 8 bases between the germline ends. This CDR3 is built from 13 residues. The CDR3 sequence: CASSQDRENTQYF. The CDR3 bases are TGTGCCAGCAGCCAAGATAGGGAGAATACGCAGTATTTT.

The chain has TRBV6-5 and TRBJ1-2, with 12 bases identical to TRBD1. The V gene end was trimmed by 4 bases and the J gene end by 7 bases; junction bases not matched to a gene: 7. Germline V lookup: CDR1 MNHEY, CDR2 SVGAGI. The CDR3 covers 15 residues. The CDR3 here is CASSSGTGGHIGYTF. The CDR3 DNA reads as TGTGCCAGCAGTTCCGGGACAGGGGGCCACATTGGCTACACCTTC.

This chain connects TRBV5-6 to TRBJ2-5, with 11 bases lining up with TRBD1. Germline V lookup: CDR1 SGHDT, CDR2 YYEEEE. The J segment lost 2 bases and the V segment lost 4 bases, leaving 10 bases of the junction unmatched. The CDR3 is 17 residues long. The CDR3 DNA reads TGTGCCAGCAGCGGAGAAGGACAGGGGGCTTTTCAAGAGACCCAGTACTTC. Encoded protein: CASSGEGQGAFQETQYF.

The chain couples TRBV19 to TRBJ2-7; D perhaps matches TRBD2 (5 bases). V was shortened by 3 bases and J by 0 bases, with 12 bases between the two germline ends. The V gene's germline CDR1 is LNHDA and CDR2 SQIVND (reference sequence). CDR3 length: 15 amino acids. The CDR3 DNA follows: TGTGCCAGTAGTATTCCCGGGATAATCTCCTACGAGCAGTACTTC. Amino acids: CASSIPGIISYEQYF.

V and J are TRBV2 and TRBJ1-6; possibly TRBD1 for D (6 bases). The CDR3 runs to 14 residues. CDR1 SNHLY and CDR2 FYNNEI come from the germline V gene. Trimming removed 7 bases from V and 1 base from J, with 8 bases in between. Written as DNA, the CDR3 is TGTGCCAGCAAGGGGGAGTCCTATAATTCACCCCTCCACTTT. Translation gives CASKGESYNSPLHF.

The V call is TRBV5-1, the J call TRBJ2-2; TRBD1 aligns across 7 bases. CDR3 size: 15 residues. Germline V lookup: CDR1 SGHRS, CDR2 YFSETQ. Germline trimming cut 3 bases from V and 7 bases from J; bases unmatched to any gene: 9. CDR3 sequence reads: CASSWATGVLGELFF. Written as DNA, the CDR3 is TGCGCCAGCAGCTGGGCCACAGGGGTTCTCGGGGAGCTGTTTTTT.

J is TRBJ1-2 and V is TRBV19; TRBD1 agrees at 7 bases. From germline, CDR1 is LNHDA and CDR2 SQIVND (reference sequence). J gave up 5 bases and V 6 bases, and 9 bases lay outside the gene matches. The CDR3 consists of 14 residues. CDR3 amino acids: CASRGDREKYGYTF. Here the CDR3 DNA reads TGTGCCAGTAGGGGAGACAGGGAAAAGTATGGCTACACCTTC.

CDR3 amino acids: CASSSGTISDTQYF. CDR3 coding DNA: TGTGCCAGCAGCTCCGGGACTATATCAGATACGCAGTATTTT. The rearrangement uses TRBV7-2 and TRBJ2-3; the match to TRBD2 covers 7 bases. Germline V lookup: CDR1 SGHTA, CDR2 FQGNSA. CDR3 length: 14 residues. J gave up 4 bases and V 4 bases, and 5 bases lay outside the gene matches. Together with reference TRBV7-2 and TRBJ2-3, the CDR3 gives the full variable domain: GAGVSQSPSNKVTEKGKDVELRCDPISGHTALYWYRQSLGQGLEFLIYFQGNSAPDKSGLPSDRFSAERTGGSVSTLTIQRTQQEDSAVYLCASSSGTISDTQYFGPGTRLTVL.

CDR3 in amino acids: CASSQGHRNTEAFF. CDR3 nucleotides: TGTGCCAGCAGCCAGGGACATAGGAACACTGAAGCTTTCTTT. J is TRBJ1-1 and V is TRBV5-8, with D possibly TRBD1 on 6 matching bases. CDR1 and CDR2 (germline): SGHTS, YDEGEE. Trimming took off 4 bases at V and 1 base at J, with 11 bases between the two ends. The CDR3 sequence is 14 residues long.

V gene TRBV9 combines with J gene TRBJ2-3; D not certain. From germline, CDR1 is SGDLS and CDR2 YYNGEE. The CDR3 is made up of 16 amino acids. Between the trimmed V and J ends, which lost 0 bases and 2 bases, there was a span of 13 bases. CDR3 DNA sequence: TGTGCCAGCAGCGTAGAACCGGGCCGCTACACAGATACGCAGTATTTT. Translated, it gives CASSVEPGRYTDTQYF. Combining the CDR3 with reference TRBV9 and TRBJ2-3 gives the whole variable domain DSGVTQTPKHLITATGQRVTLRCSPRSGDLSVYWYQQSLDQGLQFLIQYYNGEERAKGNILERFSAQQFPDLHSELNLSSLELGDSALYFCASSVEPGRYTDTQYFGPGTRLTVL.

The chain joins TRBV5-8 to TRBJ1-2; 8 bases are a match to TRBD1. The V gene's germline CDR1 is SGHTS and CDR2 YDEGEE. This CDR3 has 14 residues. V gave up 5 bases and J gave up 4 bases; unmatched junction bases: 7. CDR3 amino acids: CASRRTGRTYGYTF. Written as DNA, the CDR3 is TGTGCCAGCAGGCGGACAGGGCGGACCTATGGCTACACCTTC.

The genes are TRBV5-6 and TRBJ1-2, with D unclear. Germline CDR1 SGHDT, CDR2 YYEEEE. V was pared by 0 bases and J by 4 bases, with 10 bases between. This CDR3 is 14 amino acids long. The CDR3 protein is CASSLGHKGYGYTF. The CDR3 nucleotides read TGTGCCAGCAGCTTGGGACATAAAGGCTATGGCTACACCTTC.

The count of this clone is one. This chain joins TRBV15 and TRBJ2-1; the D is unclear. Germline lookup yields CDR1 LNHNV and CDR2 YYDKDF (reference sequence). V lost 5 bases, J lost 7 bases, and 9 bases lay in between. There are 12 residues in the CDR3. Here the CDR3 reads CATSYEGNEQFF. Here the CDR3 DNA reads TGTGCCACCAGCTACGAAGGGAATGAGCAGTTCTTC.

The chain recombines TRBV4-1 with TRBJ2-5; 9 bases map to TRBD2. This CDR3 region has 16 residues. Per germline, CDR1 MGHRA and CDR2 YSYEKL. J lost 1 base, V lost 4 bases, and 7 bases had no gene match. Written as DNA, the CDR3 is TGCGCCAGCAGCCTCCAAAGCGGGGGGCCCCAAGAGACCCAGTACTTC. Protein sequence: CASSLQSGGPQETQYF.

This clone ranks as medium-sized. The V and J genes are TRBV2 and TRBJ1-6, with D perhaps matching TRBD1 (5 bases). The CDR3 length is 14 residues. V lost 7 bases, J lost 9 bases, and 16 bases lay in between. Germline values: CDR1 SNHLY, CDR2 FYNNEI. The CDR3 region is CASTEAPRVSPLHF. The CDR3 DNA sequence: TGTGCCAGCACAGAGGCACCCAGGGTTTCACCCCTCCACTTT.

The chain employs TRBV6-5 and TRBJ2-1; tentative D call: TRBD1 (6 bases). The length of the CDR3 is 16 residues. The ends were cut back, 3 bases at V and 2 bases at J, with 14 bases in the middle. CDR1 and CDR2 (germline): MNHEY, SVGAGI. This chain's CDR3 is CASSYSPGAPYNEQFF. In DNA form, the CDR3 reads TGTGCCAGCAGTTATAGCCCAGGGGCCCCCTACAATGAGCAGTTCTTC.

The rearrangement uses TRBV10-3 and TRBJ1-3; a possible D gene is TRBD1 (5 bases). Germline V gene lookup returns CDR1 ENHRY and CDR2 SYGVKD. This CDR3 has 13 amino acids. Deletions cut 10 bases from V and 0 bases from J, with 10 bases between. CDR3 in amino acids: CATEQVSGNTIYF. DNA for the CDR3: TGTGCCACCGAACAGGTCTCTGGAAACACCATATATTTT.